Listed below are T cell receptor beta chains from one sample, sequenced in a study of T cell repertoires in cytomegalovirus infection. TCRdb analysed the reads with MiXCR anew, one entry per CDR3 protein. The data show some 300,000 distinct CDR3 sequences, approximately 14% seen once. Sequences were obtained from PBMCs. These receptors were obtained from a human donor in good health (CMV status not recorded). Some clones in this sample may be carry-over from other donors' samples. Each CDR3 is given with its conserved first and last residue. Fields, in order: CDR3 length, D gene, clone size, V gene, J gene, CDR3 DNA, CDR3 protein. D genes are given only for firm matches. Clone size is given for some rows only: seen once, a few or many times, or a class if the clone is expanded.

len: 12
d_gene: -
abundance: many
v_gene: TRBV6-1
j_gene: TRBJ1-2
CDR3nt: TGTGCCAGCAGTGAAAGGGGAAGTGGCTACACCTTC
CDR3aa: CASSERGSGYTF

len: 12
d_gene: -
abundance: many
v_gene: TRBV28
j_gene: TRBJ2-7
CDR3nt: TGTGCCACCCCTTGGGAGGCAGGCGAGCAGTACTTC
CDR3aa: CATPWEAGEQYF

len: 18
d_gene: -
abundance: -
v_gene: TRBV5-4
j_gene: TRBJ2-6
CDR3nt: TGTGCCAGCAGCTTGGTGTCAGGGCGCCCCTCTGGGGCCAACGTCCTGACTTTC
CDR3aa: CASSLVSGRPSGANVLTF

len: 16
d_gene: -
abundance: -
v_gene: TRBV18
j_gene: TRBJ1-1
CDR3nt: TGTGCCAGCTCACCTCTACCAGTGAGCATGAACACTGAAGCTTTCTTT
CDR3aa: CASSPLPVSMNTEAFF

len: 14
d_gene: TRBD1
abundance: -
v_gene: TRBV12-3/TRBV12-4
j_gene: TRBJ2-7
CDR3nt: TGTGCCAGCAGTCTTACCGGGACAGGGATTGAGCAGTACTTC
CDR3aa: CASSLTGTGIEQYF

len: 15
d_gene: -
abundance: -
v_gene: TRBV28
j_gene: TRBJ1-1
CDR3nt: TGTGCCAGCAGCTTCGATAGGGGGAAGAACACTGAAGCTTTCTTT
CDR3aa: CASSFDRGKNTEAFF

len: 16
d_gene: -
abundance: -
v_gene: TRBV27
j_gene: TRBJ2-2
CDR3nt: TGTGCCAGCAGGATTACCAGGGGAGTAATCACCGGGGAGCTGTTTTTT
CDR3aa: CASRITRGVITGELFF

len: 13
d_gene: -
abundance: few
v_gene: TRBV5-1
j_gene: TRBJ1-1
CDR3nt: TGCGCCAGCAGCCAGCGGGTGAACACTGAAGCTTTCTTT
CDR3aa: CASSQRVNTEAFF

len: 14
d_gene: -
abundance: many
v_gene: TRBV12-3/TRBV12-4
j_gene: TRBJ2-7
CDR3nt: TGTGCCAGCAGCCCCGCCGGGGCAAGGGACGAGCAGTACTTC
CDR3aa: CASSPAGARDEQYF

len: 13
d_gene: TRBD1
abundance: many
v_gene: TRBV7-2
j_gene: TRBJ1-5
CDR3nt: TGTGCCAGCAGCCAACAGGGGGGTCAGCCCCAGCATTTT
CDR3aa: CASSQQGGQPQHF

len: 15
d_gene: -
abundance: few
v_gene: TRBV9
j_gene: TRBJ2-6
CDR3nt: TGTGCCAGCAGCGTAGTACCCTCTGGGGCCAACGTCCTGACTTTC
CDR3aa: CASSVVPSGANVLTF

len: 12
d_gene: TRBD1
abundance: many
v_gene: TRBV28
j_gene: TRBJ2-7
CDR3nt: TGTGCCGGCCGGACAGGGGTTGGGGAGCAGTACTTC
CDR3aa: CAGRTGVGEQYF

len: 16
d_gene: -
abundance: few
v_gene: TRBV20-1
j_gene: TRBJ2-2
CDR3nt: TGCAGTGCATGGACCGGGACCCCAATAGGTCACGGGGAGCTGTTTTTT
CDR3aa: CSAWTGTPIGHGELFF

len: 14
d_gene: TRBD2
abundance: -
v_gene: TRBV20-1
j_gene: TRBJ2-5
CDR3nt: TGCAGTGCTGCCCTAGCGGGAGTAGGGGAGACCCAGTACTTC
CDR3aa: CSAALAGVGETQYF

len: 13
d_gene: -
abundance: -
v_gene: TRBV12-3/TRBV12-4
j_gene: TRBJ1-1
CDR3nt: TGTGCCAGCATCCTACAGCAGAACACTGAAGCTTTCTTT
CDR3aa: CASILQQNTEAFF

len: 15
d_gene: TRBD1
abundance: many
v_gene: TRBV4-1
j_gene: TRBJ2-7
CDR3nt: TGCGCCAGCAGCCTATCCCGGGACAGGGAGGTCGAGCAGTACTTC
CDR3aa: CASSLSRDREVEQYF